This T cell receptor (gamma chain) was captured in a study of Vδ1+ human thymocytes. Study-wide points: Thymic TRG and TRD repertoires appeared highly polyclonal. Thymic delta-chain repertoires held approximately 20% Vdelta2 sequences and few Vdelta3, despite high sort purity.

Germline V gene sequence: CDR1 VINAFY, CDR2 YDVSNSKD. The CDR3 spans 14 residues. Points on this clone: Its target is not known. A far larger clone lies a single base away; this is likely a read error.

Extracted RNA was reverse transcribed into cDNA. Multiplex PCR used pooled V-gene forward primers and a constant-region reverse primer to amplify CDR3s. TCRdb ran CATT on the multiplex PCR reads. The sample has 20,000 to 25,000 gamma-chain clones, roughly 13% seen once. The TCR was taken from a child younger than two who had congenital heart surgery. Sequencing input: Vdelta1+ gamma-delta thymocytes from the thymus. Noted subset: FACS-sorted CD3+ TCRalphabeta- TCRVdelta1+ TCRVdelta2- thymocytes. The rearrangement links TRGV5 to TRGJ1 or TRGJ2. CDR3 loop: CATWGRRNYYKKLF. The CDR3 nucleotides are TGTGCCACCTGGGGCAGGCGGAATTATTATAAGAAACTCTTT.